The rows below give T cell receptor beta chains drawn from one sample of a study of tumor and adjacent non-tumor tissue in lung cancer. TCRdb called the multiplex PCR reads again in MiXCR, with one record for every CDR3 protein. In the table there are 84,000 or so distinct CDR3 sequences, 61% of which are singletons. The material sequenced was lung tumor tissue. These receptors all stem from a man between 65 and 79 years old with non-small cell lung cancer. Each CDR3 is given with its conserved first and last residue. D genes are given only for firm matches. Only some rows state a clone size, as once, few, many or a class for expanded clones.

V	J	size	D	DNA	CDR3
TRBV4-1	TRBJ2-3	many	NA	TGCGCCAGCAGCCAACGACAGGACAGCCTCACAGATACGCAGTATTTT	CASSQRQDSLTDTQYF
TRBV6-5	TRBJ1-6	NA	NA	TGTTCCAGCAGTCAGGGGTCCAGATCACCCCTCCACTTT	CSSSQGSRSPLHF
TRBV30	TRBJ2-2	NA	TRBD1	TGTGCCTGGAGTGGGGACAGGGGGAGGCCCGGGGAGCTGTTTTTT	CAWSGDRGRPGELFF
TRBV20-1	TRBJ1-5	NA	NA	TGCAGTGCTATCGTACAGGTGCATCAGCCCCAGCATTTT	CSAIVQVHQPQHF
TRBV12-3/TRBV12-4	TRBJ1-4	many	TRBD1	TGTGCCAGCAGTGGGGACAGGGGTGAAAAACTGTTTTTT	CASSGDRGEKLFF
TRBV13	TRBJ1-4	few	NA	TGTGCCAGTAGTTCCCGCGGGGGGGATGAAAAACTGTTTTTT	CASSSRGGDEKLFF
TRBV10-2	TRBJ1-1	few	NA	TGCGCCAGCAGTGGTGTACAGGGCCTGGTGAACACTGAAGCTTTCTTT	CASSGVQGLVNTEAFF
TRBV20-1	TRBJ2-5	many	NA	TGCAGTGCTAGTTTTTCGGAGACCCAGTACTTC	CSASFSETQYF
TRBV10-3	TRBJ1-4	many	NA	TGTGCCATCAGCCGGGGACTTAATGAAAAACTGTTTTTT	CAISRGLNEKLFF
TRBV5-1	TRBJ2-1	NA	TRBD2	TGCGCCAGCAGCCGGGGGGAGACTTACAATGAGCAGTTCTTC	CASSRGETYNEQFF
TRBV5-1	TRBJ2-1	few	TRBD2	TGCGCCAGCAGCCCCCGGACTAGCGGGGACAATGAGCAGTTCTTC	CASSPRTSGDNEQFF
TRBV11-2	TRBJ1-2	few	NA	TGTGCCAGTAGCTTAGACTTGACCGTGAGAGGCTACATCTTC	CASSLDLTVRGYIF
TRBV11-1	TRBJ2-7	medium-sized	NA	TGTGCCAGCAGCTTAGAGTACCTAGCCTACGAGCAGTACTTC	CASSLEYLAYEQYF
TRBV5-1	TRBJ1-3	NA	NA	TGCGCCAGCAGCCACAGTGGACCGAGCTCTGGAAACACCATATATTTT	CASSHSGPSSGNTIYF
TRBV6-6	TRBJ2-7	NA	NA	TGTGCCAGCCACAAACTAGTGAGGGACCACGAGCAGTACTTC	CASHKLVRDHEQYF
TRBV6-6	TRBJ2-5	NA	NA	TGTGCCCGCAGTACGGGACTCTTACGAGAGACCCAGTACTTC	CARSTGLLRETQYF
TRBV12-3/TRBV12-4	TRBJ2-5	few	NA	TGTGCCAGCGGTTTCTTCTCCGGGGGCAAGGAGACCCAGTACTTC	CASGFFSGGKETQYF
TRBV11-2	TRBJ2-1	once	NA	TGTGCCAGCAGCATGGCCCGACGGGTTGGAGAGCAGGACAATGAGCAGTTCTTC	CASSMARRVGEQDNEQFF
TRBV7-3	TRBJ2-1	NA	NA	TGTGCCAGCAGCTTAGGCGGGGCCTACTACAATGAGCAGTTCTTC	CASSLGGAYYNEQFF
TRBV6-5	TRBJ2-3	NA	TRBD2	TGTCCCAGCAGTACAGTCGGGAGGAAAGATACGCAGTATTTT	CPSSTVGRKDTQYF
TRBV10-3	TRBJ1-5	large	NA	TGTGCCATCAGTGAGTCATCTGGATTTCAGCCCCAGCATTTT	CAISESSGFQPQHF
TRBV24-1	TRBJ2-6	once	NA	TGTGCCACCAGTGATTCCACCAGGGGGGGGTGGGCCAACGACCTGACTTTC	CATSDSTRGGWANDLTF
TRBV5-5	TRBJ2-7	NA	NA	TGTGCCAGCAGCGCCGCAGGAACCAACGAGCAGTACTTT	CASSAAGTNEQYF
TRBV20-1	TRBJ2-5	NA	NA	TGCAGTGCTAGAGTTCCAGGGCGGGAGACCCAGTACTTC	CSARVPGRETQYF
TRBV29-1	TRBJ2-5	many	TRBD2	TGCAGCGTGAGAAAGGGAGGGGAATTTCAAGAGACCCAGTACTTC	CSVRKGGEFQETQYF
TRBV11-2	TRBJ1-6	NA	NA	TGCGTCAGCAGCTTAGATTTGCGGACAATTCTCTCACCCCTCCACTTT	CVSSLDLRTILSPLHF
TRBV13	TRBJ2-3	NA	NA	TGTGCCAGTAGTCAAAGGGGCACGCAGTATTTT	CASSQRGTQYF
TRBV7-8	TRBJ2-3	NA	TRBD2	TGTGCCAGCAGCTTAGCTTTAACTAGCGGGGGACCCGTTACAGATACGTATTATTTT	CASSLALTSGGPVTDTYYF
TRBV11-2	TRBJ2-7	few	NA	TGTGCCAGCAGCTTAGGAGACAGAAACTACGGGCAATATTTC	CASSLGDRNYGQYF
TRBV5-1	TRBJ2-3	few	TRBD1	TGCGCCAGCAGCTTGGACGGCCGACAGGGGAAAGATACGCAGTATTTT	CASSLDGRQGKDTQYF
TRBV5-1	TRBJ2-2	NA	NA	TGCACCAGCAGCCCTACAGTCACCGGGGAGCTGTTCTTT	CTSSPTVTGELFF
TRBV28	TRBJ1-1	NA	NA	TGTGCCAGTTCCATCACCGGGACACAGAACACTGAAGCTTTCTTT	CASSITGTQNTEAFF
TRBV15	TRBJ2-1	many	TRBD2	TGTGCCACCAGCAGGGGACTAGCGGCCGTCAATGAGCAGTTCTTC	CATSRGLAAVNEQFF
TRBV11-2	TRBJ2-7	NA	NA	TGTGCCAGCAACTTAGGGGACGGAAACTACGAGCAGTACTTC	CASNLGDGNYEQYF
TRBV11-2	TRBJ1-1	NA	NA	TGTGCCAGCAGCTTAGAAGAGAGAACGAACACTGAAGCTTTCTTT	CASSLEERTNTEAFF
TRBV6-1	TRBJ2-7	NA	NA	TGTGCCAGCAGGCAGGACAGCTACGAGCGGTACTTC	CASRQDSYERYF
TRBV6-6	TRBJ2-7	NA	TRBD1	TGTGCCAGGAAGCCACCATGGACAGGGGCCAACGAGCAGTACTTC	CARKPPWTGANEQYF
TRBV2	TRBJ2-7	NA	NA	TGTTCCAGCAGTGTGCATCAGGGAAACGACGAGCAGTACTTC	CSSSVHQGNDEQYF
TRBV6-6	TRBJ2-7	many	NA	TGTGCCAGCAGTTACCGCGGGCAACTCTCCTACGAGCAGTACTTC	CASSYRGQLSYEQYF
TRBV6-6	TRBJ2-7	few	NA	TGTGACAGCAGTCATGGTGGTGGGGCAGGTTCCACCGAGCAGTACTTC	CDSSHGGGAGSTEQYF
TRBV28	TRBJ2-2	few	NA	TGTGCCAGCACCCCCACGAACACCGGGGAGCTGTTTTTT	CASTPTNTGELFF
TRBV12-3/TRBV12-4	TRBJ1-5	once	NA	TGCGCCAGCAGTTTACCGGGGAATCATCCTCAGCATTTT	CASSLPGNHPQHF
TRBV20-1	TRBJ2-5	NA	TRBD2	TGCAGTGCTAGAGTTGGGGGGGGACCGGAGACCCAGTACTTC	CSARVGGGPETQYF
TRBV11-2	TRBJ2-1	NA	TRBD2	TGTGCCAATACTAGCGGGGGGCTACCTGGGTTCTTC	CANTSGGLPGFF
TRBV11-2	TRBJ2-1	medium-sized	NA	TGTGCCAGCAGCGTCCCCGGGACTCCGGAGTTCTTC	CASSVPGTPEFF
TRBV11-2	TRBJ2-1	NA	NA	TGCGCCAGCAGCTTAGAGAGATTGATCAATGAGCAGCTCTTC	CASSLERLINEQLF
TRBV6-1	TRBJ1-2	many	NA	TGTGCCAGCATTCCCGACGGTAACTATGGCTACACCTTC	CASIPDGNYGYTF
TRBV11-2	TRBJ2-7	once	TRBD1	TGTGCCAACAGTACTTCACACAGGGGTTACGAGCAGTACTTC	CANSTSHRGYEQYF
TRBV29-1	TRBJ2-3	NA	TRBD2	TGCGGCGTTAATGGCGGGGGGCACACAGATACGCAGTATTTT	CGVNGGGHTDTQYF
TRBV11-2	TRBJ2-7	NA	NA	TGTGCCAGCAGCGCCGGGACGGAACCGACATTCGAGCAGTACTTC	CASSAGTEPTFEQYF
TRBV4-1	TRBJ1-5	NA	TRBD1	TGCGCCATCAGCCAAGTGGGACAGGGGAACGGTCAGCCCCAGCATTTT	CAISQVGQGNGQPQHF
TRBV5-4	TRBJ2-7	NA	NA	TGTGCCAGCAGCTTGAATTGGGGGGCCTCCTACGAGCAGTACTTC	CASSLNWGASYEQYF
TRBV11-1	TRBJ2-5	NA	NA	TGTGTCACCAGTCAGGGGAGGGGGACCCAGTACTTC	CVTSQGRGTQYF
TRBV11-3	TRBJ2-1	NA	NA	TGTGCCAGTAGCTTAGATCGGGGAACCAACAAAGAGCAGTTCTTC	CASSLDRGTNKEQFF
TRBV11-2	TRBJ2-5	medium-sized	TRBD1	TGTGCCAGCAGCTATACAGGGGGCAGGAGGGAGACCCAGTACTTC	CASSYTGGRRETQYF
TRBV5-1	TRBJ2-7	NA	NA	TGCGCCAGCAGCTTTGGGATTAGCGGAAGAACCTACGAGCAGTACTTC	CASSFGISGRTYEQYF
TRBV21-1	TRBJ1-5	NA	NA	TGTGCCAGCAGCATAATAGGACAGGATAGCAATCAGCCCCAGCATTTT	CASSIIGQDSNQPQHF
TRBV5-1	TRBJ1-5	many	TRBD1	TGCGCCAGCAGCCCGGGACAGGGTTATAGCAATCAGCCCCAGCATTTT	CASSPGQGYSNQPQHF
TRBV5-1	TRBJ1-5	NA	NA	TGCGCCAGCAGCTCCGGCAGGGAGCGGCCCCAGCATTTT	CASSSGRERPQHF
TRBV11-2	TRBJ2-3	NA	NA	TGTGCCAGCAGGACTAAGGGTAGAAGCACAAATACGCACTATTTT	CASRTKGRSTNTHYF